Shown below are 27 T cell receptor beta chains from a single sample sequenced in a study of quantifying T cell responses using KT2 cells (dated by TCRdb to about 2017). Some background on the complete study: RNA was DNase-treated and reverse transcribed with TCR alpha and beta constant-region primers, mostly using SuperScript III.

Libraries were constructed by UMI-ligation and nested PCR. The sequencer was an Illumina MiSeq. A single-stranded oligonucleotide bearing the Illumina SP2 sequence and a UMI was ligated to the 3' end of the cDNA with T4 RNA ligase 1. PCR1 used about 4 cycles (98 degrees C 15 s, 69 degrees C 30 s, 72 degrees C 40 s), and the beta primer was an equimolar mix of RC1.1 and RC1.2 that covered TRBC1 and TRBC2. TCRdb handled the public reads itself, with Q25 trimming in fastp and clone calling in MiXCR, and kept productive beta chains. Rows with one shared CDR3 protein collapse into an entry with the most common genes and DNA. The table for this sample lists approximately 43,000 distinct CDR3 sequences; over 15% of them were counted only once. Around two fifths of the sample goes to the ten largest clones. Sample: PBMCs spiked with cells of the T cell clone KT2. The receptors were sampled from a human donor.

This clonotype was found a few times. The chain carries TRBV10-2 and TRBJ2-3, with TRBD2 matching over 7 bases. The CDR3 length is 16 residues. The germline gives CDR1 WSHSY, CDR2 SAAADI. V trimming: 0 bases; J trimming: 4 bases; junction bases outside the gene matches: 7. CDR3 coding DNA: TGCGCCAGCAGTGAGTCGAGGTGGGAGGGGCCAGATACGCAGTATTTT. The encoded protein is CASSESRWEGPDTQYF.

The V and J genes are TRBV18 and TRBJ2-5; 7 nucleotides align to TRBD2. Germline CDR1 KGHSH, CDR2 LQKENI. This CDR3 has 16 amino acids. The ends lost 6 bases at V and 2 bases at J; junction bases unmatched: 12. The CDR3 loop is CASSPKSGGLQETQYF. CDR3 in DNA: TGTGCCAGCTCTCCAAAATCGGGGGGACTTCAAGAGACCCAGTACTTC.

CDR3 loop: CSARPGRPYQETQYF. CDR3 nucleotide sequence: TGCAGTGCTAGACCGGGTCGGCCTTACCAAGAGACCCAGTACTTC. V usage is TRBV20-1 and J usage is TRBJ2-5; no firm D call. Germline CDR1 is DFQATT and CDR2 is SNEGSKA (reference sequence). Trimming cost V 2 bases and J 0 bases, with 13 bases left between them. This CDR3 is built from 15 residues.

This clonotype was detected a few times. This sequence joins TRBV7-9 and TRBJ2-4; a possible D gene is TRBD1 (5 bases). From germline, CDR1 is SEHNR and CDR2 FQNEAQ (reference sequence). Trimming stripped 5 bases from V and 9 bases from J, with 14 bases between. The CDR3 spans 13 residues. CDR3 in DNA: TGTGCCAGCAGCCCTCAGGGTTCGGGCATTCAGTACTTC. This gives the protein CASSPQGSGIQYF. Drawing the rest from reference TRBV7-9 and TRBJ2-4, the complete variable domain is DTGVSQNPRHKITKRGQNVTFRCDPISEHNRLYWYRQTLGQGPEFLTYFQNEAQLEKSRLLSDRFSAERPKGSFSTLEIQRTEQGDSAMYLCASSPQGSGIQYFGAGTRLSVL.

This clonotype was found many times. The chain links TRBV4-3 to TRBJ1-2, with 7 bases fitting TRBD1. The CDR3 runs to 14 residues. CDR1 is LGHNA, CDR2 YSLEER, per germline. Losses at the gene ends were 2 bases for V and 3 bases for J; bases not matched to a gene: 3. CDR3 in DNA: TGCGCCAGCAGCCAAAGACAGGGCGACTATGGCTACACCTTC. Encoded protein: CASSQRQGDYGYTF.

The chain has TRBV11-2 and TRBJ2-4, with 12 bases aligning to TRBD2. Germline assignment: CDR1 SGHAT and CDR2 FQNNGV. Unmatched junction bases numbered 6, after V lost 0 bases and J lost 6 bases. The CDR3 is made up of 17 amino acids. In DNA, the CDR3 is TGTGCCAGCAGCTTAGATAGGCTAGCGGGAGGGAGAAACATTCAGTACTTC. Translating gives CASSLDRLAGGRNIQYF.

V gene TRBV12-3 or TRBV12-4 combines with J gene TRBJ1-6; tentative D call: TRBD1 (6 bases). V lost 5 bases and J 5 bases, leaving 28 bases between the germline ends. The CDR3 extends over 20 amino acids. The CDR3 nucleotides are TGTGCCAGCAGTCGTCGGCTGTTACAGGGTTTTTTGCCGGATAATTCACCCCTCCACTTT. The encoded protein is CASSRRLLQGFLPDNSPLHF.

There are many counts of this clonotype. V gene TRBV7-2 combines with J gene TRBJ1-5; D is undetermined. The length of the CDR3 is 13 residues. Germline loops: CDR1 SGHTA, CDR2 FQGNSA. Trimming took 1 base from V and 4 from J, leaving 5 bases between them. DNA of the CDR3: TGTGCCAGCAGCTTAGTAGGGAATCAGCCCCAGCATTTT. Encoded protein: CASSLVGNQPQHF.

Ten or more counts support this clonotype. The chain joins TRBV20-1 to TRBJ2-4; no definite D call. The germline V gene encodes CDR1 DFQATT and CDR2 SNEGSKA (reference sequence). The ends were cut back, 3 bases at V and 8 bases at J, with 14 bases in the middle. The CDR3 contains 13 residues. CDR3 region: CSARFSRKDIQYF. In DNA, the CDR3 is TGCAGTGCTAGGTTCTCAAGGAAGGACATTCAGTACTTC.

This chain joins TRBV23-1 and TRBJ2-7; tentative D call: TRBD1 (5 bases). TRBV23-1 is an open reading frame, and its role is uncertain. Trimming took off 7 bases at V and 4 bases at J, with 17 bases between the two ends. This CDR3 has 14 amino acids. CDR3 DNA sequence: TGCGCCAGCACCTTCAGGGTCCAAGAGTACGAGCAGTACTTC. Residues: CASTFRVQEYEQYF.

The chain carries TRBV20-1 and TRBJ2-5; possibly TRBD1 for D (5 bases). The CDR3 runs 18 residues. Germline CDR1 DFQATT, CDR2 SNEGSKA (reference sequence). The V end was cut by 6 bases, the J end by 0 bases, with 26 bases between. CDR3 region: CSAPTGHGRLWYQETQYF. The DNA of the CDR3 is TGCAGTGCCCCCACCGGACACGGGCGCCTTTGGTACCAAGAGACCCAGTACTTC.

The J gene is TRBJ1-1, the V gene TRBV5-6; D perhaps matches TRBD1 (5 bases). The CDR3 is 13 amino acids. Deletions cut 4 bases from V and 5 bases from J, with 12 bases between. Germline CDR1 reads SGHDT; CDR2 reads YYEEEE. CDR3 region: CASSGWDETEAFF. CDR3 in DNA: TGTGCCAGCAGCGGCTGGGACGAAACTGAAGCTTTCTTT.

The rearrangement uses TRBV3-1 and TRBJ2-3; D unresolved. The CDR3 extends over 12 amino acids. Germline V gene sequence: CDR1 LGHDT, CDR2 YNNKEL (reference sequence). Trimming removed 2 bases from V and 2 bases from J, with 2 bases in between. The CDR3 DNA sequence: TGTGCCAGCAGCCAATACACAGATACGCAGTATTTT. Translating it yields CASSQYTDTQYF.

The genes are TRBV6-2 or TRBV6-3 and TRBJ1-1; tentative D call: TRBD1 (6 bases). The CDR3 is 14 residues long. The germline gives CDR1 MNHEY, CDR2 SVGEGT. Trimming left V 6 bases short and J 1 base short, with 12 bases between. The CDR3 DNA follows: TGTGCCAGCAGACCACAGGGACCGAACACTGAAGCTTTCTTT. Protein: CASRPQGPNTEAFF.

The V and J genes are TRBV20-1 and TRBJ2-1, with no clear D. Germline CDR1 DFQATT, CDR2 SNEGSKA (reference sequence). V was trimmed by 0 bases and J by 1 base, leaving 16 bases between them. The CDR3 spans 17 residues. The CDR3 DNA is TGCAGTGCTAGAGATCCGGCTAGGTCTGAGTCCTACAATGAGCAGTTCTTC. It codes for CSARDPARSESYNEQFF.

Many counts were recorded for this clonotype. V gene TRBV29-1 combines with J gene TRBJ1-1; possibly TRBD1 for D (6 bases). Trimming removed 4 bases from V and 5 bases from J, with 14 bases in between. The germline V gene has CDR1 SQVTM and CDR2 ANQGSEA. This CDR3 has 13 amino acids. The CDR3 nucleotides are TGCAGCGTTGCTGGGGGGCGTGTGACTGAAGCTTTCTTT. Protein sequence: CSVAGGRVTEAFF.

This clonotype was picked up a small number of times. The V and J genes are TRBV29-1 and TRBJ1-1; 9 bases align to TRBD1. The J segment lost 4 bases and the V segment lost 7 bases, leaving 13 bases of the junction unmatched. The CDR3 loop spans 15 amino acids. Germline lookup yields CDR1 SQVTM and CDR2 ANQGSEA. CDR3 sequence (DNA): TGCAGCGCGCCTAGTACAGGGGGCGCCGGCACTGAAGCTTTCTTT. Translation gives CSAPSTGGAGTEAFF. The variable domain in full, completed from reference TRBV29-1 and TRBJ1-1, reads SAVISQKPSRDICQRGTSLTIQCQVDSQVTMMFWYRQQPGQSLTLIATANQGSEATYESGFVIDKFPISRPNLTFSTLTVSNMSPEDSSIYLCSAPSTGGAGTEAFFGQGTRLTVV.

This clonotype was seen a handful of times. This sequence joins TRBV29-1 and TRBJ2-3, with D unresolved. Germline V gene data show CDR1 as SQVTM and CDR2 as ANQGSEA. Trimming removed 0 bases at V and 1 base at J, with 8 bases between. The CDR3 sequence is 14 residues long. CDR3: CSVEENWGTDTQYF. In DNA, the CDR3 is TGCAGCGTTGAAGAGAATTGGGGCACAGATACGCAGTATTTT.

This clonotype was recorded a few times. This chain uses TRBV4-3 with TRBJ1-2; D perhaps matches TRBD1 (6 bases). The CDR3 length is 15 residues. Trimming removed 4 bases from V and 6 bases from J, with 18 bases in between. The germline CDR1 and CDR2 sequences are LGHNA and YSLEER. CDR3 residues: CASSPLPRGGHGYTF. The CDR3, as DNA: TGCGCCAGCAGCCCCCTCCCTCGGGGGGGGCATGGCTACACCTTC.

This clonotype occurred many times. This rearrangement joins TRBV5-4 to TRBJ2-1; TRBD2 might be the D (5 bases). The V gene lost 2 bases and the J gene lost 8 bases, with 17 bases spanning the gap. The CDR3 loop spans 15 amino acids. Germline-derived CDR1 and CDR2 are SGHNT and YYREEE (reference sequence). The CDR3: CASSLPASSFHEQFF. For the CDR3, the DNA is TGTGCCAGCAGCTTACCCGCTAGCTCCTTTCATGAGCAGTTCTTC.

There are many counts of this clonotype. V and J are TRBV6-6 and TRBJ1-3, with unresolved D. V was shortened by 2 bases and J by 0 bases, with 5 bases between the two germline ends. Germline V gene sequence: CDR1 MNHNY, CDR2 SVGAGI (reference sequence). The CDR3 totals 14 residues. Written as DNA, the CDR3 is TGTGCCAGCAGTTACGAATCCTCTGGAAACACCATATATTTT. This encodes CASSYESSGNTIYF.

This rearrangement joins TRBV4-3 to TRBJ1-5; 8 nucleotides line up with TRBD1. Germline trimming cut 1 base from V and 8 bases from J; bases unmatched to any gene: 7. The CDR3 runs 15 residues. CDR1 and CDR2 from the germline V gene are LGHNA and YSLEER. Here the CDR3 DNA reads TGCGCCAGCAGCCAAGGGACAGGGACGTTGGAGCCCCAGCATTTT. Amino acid sequence: CASSQGTGTLEPQHF.

This clonotype was recorded at least ten times. The chain carries TRBV7-2 and TRBJ2-3; 7 bases are a match to TRBD2. The CDR3 runs to 14 residues. CDR1 is SGHTA and CDR2 is FQGNSA in the germline V gene. V was clipped by 5 bases and J by 0 bases; unmatched bases: 2. The CDR3 spells CASSPGGSTDTQYF. CDR3 sequence (DNA): TGTGCCAGCAGCCCGGGGGGAAGCACAGATACGCAGTATTTT.

This clonotype was counted only a few times. The rearrangement links TRBV30 to TRBJ2-7; TRBD2 might be the D (5 bases). The CDR3 is 15 residues long. V lost 0 bases and J lost 2, with 14 bases in between. Germline V gives CDR1 GTSNPN, CDR2 SVGIG (reference sequence). The CDR3 nucleotides read TGTGCCTGGAGTGTAGGGCAGCCTAGCACCTACGAGCAGTACTTC. It encodes CAWSVGQPSTYEQYF.

The chain is built from TRBV30 and TRBJ1-4; tentatively, D is TRBD1 (5 bases). The CDR3 contains 16 residues. Per the germline V gene, CDR1 is GTSNPN and CDR2 is SVGIG (reference sequence). Trimming removed 1 base at V and 0 bases at J, with 12 bases between. The CDR3 loop reads CAWSAMDIPTNEKLFF. For the CDR3, the DNA is TGTGCCTGGAGTGCGATGGACATACCAACTAATGAAAAACTGTTTTTT. Combining the CDR3 with reference TRBV30 and TRBJ1-4 gives the whole variable domain SQTIHQWPATLVQPVGSPLSLECTVEGTSNPNLYWYRQAAGRGLQLLFYSVGIGQISSEVPQNLSASRPQDRQFILSSKKLLLSDSGFYLCAWSAMDIPTNEKLFFGSGTQLSVL.

The V and J genes are TRBV5-1 and TRBJ2-5; either TRBD1 or TRBD2 may fit D (6 bases each). V dropped 7 bases and J dropped 5 bases, with 18 bases sitting between them. Per the germline V gene, CDR1 is SGHRS and CDR2 is YFSETQ. The CDR3 extends over 14 amino acids. The CDR3 loop is CASSPEGGGETQYF. CDR3 in DNA: TGCGCCAGCTCCCCCGAAGGAGGGGGGGAGACCCAGTACTTC.

There are many counts of this clonotype. The chain couples TRBV7-2 to TRBJ1-6; no reliable D call. The CDR3 has 13 amino acids. The germline V gene encodes CDR1 SGHTA and CDR2 FQGNSA. Trimming took 4 bases from V and 7 from J, leaving 8 bases between them. CDR3 loop: CASSSGPNSPLHF. CDR3 nucleotides: TGTGCCAGCAGCTCTGGACCCAATTCACCCCTCCACTTT.